The 30 T cell receptor beta chains listed next were all sequenced from one sample in a study of cytomegalovirus exposure and HLA in healthy donors listed by TCRdb under 2017. The library was obtained by the immunoSEQ multiplex PCR assay. TCRdb holds this immuneACCESS table with in-frame rearrangements only. Some clones are missing; in checked studies, unresolved V genes explain under half, and the rest has no known cause. This sample gives about 130,000 clones in total; roughly nine tenths of them show up just once. The top ten hold 1.1% of the sample. Sequencing input: PBMCs. These receptors came from a woman between 18 and 30 years old in good health and CMV-seronegative.

V usage is TRBV11-2 and J usage is TRBJ2-7, with 13 bases matching TRBD2. This CDR3 contains 15 residues. The V and J ends lost 1 base and 3 bases, in that order; junction bases with no gene match: 0. In germline, CDR1 is SGHAT, CDR2 FQNNGV. The CDR3 reads CASSLGLAGGYEQYF. The DNA of the CDR3 is TGTGCCAGCAGCTTAGGACTAGCGGGGGGCTACGAGCAGTACTTC.

The chain joins TRBV15 to TRBJ2-3, with a possible D match to TRBD2 (6 bases). This CDR3 spans 15 amino acids. V was clipped by 5 bases and J by 1 base, with 13 bases between them. CDR1 is LNHNV and CDR2 is YYDKDF in the germline V gene (reference sequence). CDR3 sequence (DNA): TGTGCCACCAGCGGGGGAGGACACCGCACAGATACGCAGTATTTT. Its protein product is CATSGGGHRTDTQYF.

The V and J genes are TRBV6-5 and TRBJ1-4; no definite D call. CDR3 size: 14 residues. Germline-derived CDR1 and CDR2 are MNHEY and SVGAGI. V dropped 7 bases and J dropped 5 bases, with 14 bases sitting between them. DNA for the CDR3: TGTGCCAGCACCTGGACGGGAAACAATGAAAAACTGTTTTTT. Encoded protein: CASTWTGNNEKLFF.

The chain couples TRBV30 to TRBJ1-2; 10 bases are shared with TRBD1. CDR1 and CDR2 (germline): GTSNPN, SVGIG (reference sequence). This CDR3 is built from 15 residues. With V trimmed by 2 bases and J by 8 bases, 11 bases remained unmatched. The CDR3 DNA reads as TGTGCCTGGAGTAGTTCTGGGACAGGGGCTAAAGGCTACACCTTC. Translated: CAWSSSGTGAKGYTF.

The CDR3 DNA is TGTGCCAGCAGTCGAGTGGCAGATACGCAGTATTTT. Amino acids: CASSRVADTQYF. The V gene is TRBV2, the J gene TRBJ2-3; D not certain. Trimming pared 5 bases from V and 4 bases from J, leaving 7 bases between. The CDR3 spans 12 residues. The germline CDR1 and CDR2 sequences are SNHLY and FYNNEI.

This sequence joins TRBV5-7 and TRBJ2-1; TRBD1 aligns across 10 bases. TRBV5-7 is an ORF for which the function is uncertain. The J segment lost 5 bases and the V segment lost 4 bases, leaving 9 bases of the junction unmatched. The CDR3 has 16 amino acids. The DNA of the CDR3 is TGTGCCAGCAGCCCGGGGGGGACAGGGGTAAACAATGAGCAGTTCTTC. As protein: CASSPGGTGVNNEQFF.

The CDR3 DNA follows: TGTGCCAGCATCCTTCCCAGGGATGTGGGCTACACCTTC. Its protein product is CASILPRDVGYTF. The chain links TRBV7-9 to TRBJ1-2, with a tentative D call TRBD1 (5 bases). The CDR3 loop spans 13 amino acids. The V gene's germline CDR1 is SEHNR and CDR2 FQNEAQ (reference sequence). The V gene lost 7 bases and the J gene lost 8 bases, with 17 bases spanning the gap.

This rearrangement joins TRBV4-2 to TRBJ2-3, with 9 bases identical to TRBD2. CDR3 length: 16 residues. Per the germline V gene, CDR1 is LGHNA and CDR2 is YNFKEQ. The trim removed 0 bases at V and 4 bases at J, leaving 5 bases unmatched. In nucleotides, the CDR3 is TGTGCCAGCAGCCAAGATAGCGGGAGCGGGGCAGATACGCAGTATTTT. Residues: CASSQDSGSGADTQYF.

The chain links TRBV11-3 to TRBJ1-1; D is possibly TRBD1 (6 bases). Between the trimmed V and J ends, which lost 5 bases and 3 bases, there was a span of 13 bases. There are 14 residues in the CDR3. Germline V gene lookup returns CDR1 SGHNT and CDR2 YENEEA. CDR3 sequence reads: CASSLQGGDTEAFF. The CDR3 bases are TGTGCCAGCAGCCTACAGGGAGGGGACACTGAAGCTTTCTTT.

The chain combines TRBV28 with TRBJ2-1; the D gene is possibly TRBD2 (5 bases). Trimming stripped 1 base from V and 7 bases from J, with 11 bases between. Germline V lookup: CDR1 MDHEN, CDR2 SYDVKM. The CDR3 is made up of 14 amino acids. The CDR3 DNA is TGTGCCAGCAGTTTATTTAGGACGGGAAATGAGCAGTTCTTC. As protein: CASSLFRTGNEQFF.

The V gene is TRBV29-1, the J gene TRBJ2-3; 8 bases line up with TRBD2. This CDR3 is built from 13 residues. V shed 4 bases, J shed 3 bases, and the junction held 3 bases outside the gene matches. Germline V gene lookup returns CDR1 SQVTM and CDR2 ANQGSEA. In DNA form, the CDR3 reads TGCAGCGTTGGGACTAGCCTTACAGATACGCAGTATTTT. Protein sequence: CSVGTSLTDTQYF.

V and J are TRBV2 and TRBJ1-5, with a weak D call TRBD1 (5 bases). V was shortened by 2 bases and J by 0 bases, with 8 bases between the two germline ends. Per the germline V gene, CDR1 is SNHLY and CDR2 is FYNNEI. The CDR3 totals 15 residues. The CDR3 sequence is CASSEQGHSNQPQHF. CDR3 in DNA: TGTGCCAGCAGTGAACAGGGTCATAGCAATCAGCCCCAGCATTTT.

V is TRBV4-3 and J is TRBJ2-1, with D perhaps matching TRBD2 (5 bases). The V end was cut by 4 bases, the J end by 4 bases, with 14 bases between. The CDR3 has 15 amino acids. Germline V gives CDR1 LGHNA, CDR2 YSLEER. CDR3 amino acids: CASSPEGLLYNEQFF. CDR3 nucleotide sequence: TGCGCCAGCAGCCCCGAGGGCCTACTATACAATGAGCAGTTCTTC.

The rearrangement links TRBV5-4 to TRBJ2-1; D is uncertain. The CDR3 runs to 17 residues. V was cut by 0 bases and J by 0 bases, with 13 bases left in between. Germline CDR1 SGHNT, CDR2 YYREEE (reference sequence). The CDR3 protein is CASSLGSTLSSYNEQFF. CDR3 nucleotide sequence: TGTGCCAGCAGCTTGGGTTCTACTCTAAGCTCCTACAATGAGCAGTTCTTC.

V is TRBV19 and J is TRBJ2-5, with TRBD2 matching over 11 bases. This CDR3 contains 15 residues. Germline V lookup: CDR1 LNHDA, CDR2 SQIVND (reference sequence). J lost 5 bases, V lost 6 bases, and 8 bases had no gene match. CDR3 sequence: CASSMTSGTSETQYF. The CDR3 region has the DNA TGTGCCAGTAGCATGACTAGCGGGACGTCTGAGACCCAGTACTTC.

The rearrangement joins TRBV7-9 to TRBJ1-1, with D possibly matching TRBD1 (6 bases). The V gene's germline CDR1 is SEHNR and CDR2 FQNEAQ (reference sequence). V was cut by 2 bases and J by 1 base, with 11 bases left in between. There are 15 residues in the CDR3. CDR3 residues: CASSLWDTSNTEAFF. The CDR3, as DNA: TGTGCCAGCAGCTTATGGGACACTTCGAACACTGAAGCTTTCTTT.

The chain has TRBV11-3 and TRBJ2-6; 9 bases agree with TRBD1. The CDR3 is 18 residues long. CDR1 is SGHNT, CDR2 YENEEA, per germline. The V gene end was trimmed by 1 base and the J gene end by 0 bases; junction bases not matched to a gene: 4. CDR3 residues: CASSLATGGPSGANVLTF. CDR3 nucleotide sequence: TGTGCCAGCAGCTTAGCAACAGGGGGCCCCTCTGGGGCCAACGTCCTGACTTTC.

The CDR3 spells CASSLGDSLNQPQHF. CDR3 bases: TGTGCCAGCAGCTTAGGCGACAGTCTCAATCAGCCCCAGCATTTT. The V and J genes are TRBV7-2 and TRBJ1-5, with D maybe TRBD1 (5 bases). This CDR3 is 15 amino acids long. CDR1 is SGHTA and CDR2 is FQGNSA in the germline V gene. The V gene lost 1 base and the J gene lost 3 bases, with 10 bases spanning the gap.

This sequence joins TRBV5-1 and TRBJ1-1; 7 bases map to TRBD1. The J segment lost 4 bases and the V segment lost 4 bases, leaving 10 bases of the junction unmatched. CDR1 and CDR2 from the germline V gene are SGHRS and YFSETQ. The length of the CDR3 is 15 residues. The CDR3 region is CASSPGTVVPTEAFF. In DNA, the CDR3 is TGCGCCAGCAGCCCCGGGACAGTTGTTCCCACTGAAGCTTTCTTT.

The rearrangement joins TRBV7-5 to TRBJ1-1; TRBD1, the table's D call, lacks a check against the DNA. TRBV7-5 is designated a pseudogene. The CDR3 length is 14 residues. In DNA form, the CDR3 reads TGTGCCAGAGAGCTACACCACAGGGGTACTGAAGCTTTCTTT. This codes for CARELHHRGTEAFF.

V usage is TRBV4-3 and J usage is TRBJ2-1, with D maybe TRBD2 (6 bases). This CDR3 is 13 amino acids long. V shed 3 bases and J shed 8 bases, with 11 bases lying between them. Germline CDR1 LGHNA, CDR2 YSLEER. CDR3 loop: CASSQGLLDEQFF. The CDR3 DNA reads TGCGCCAGCAGCCAGGGACTGCTGGATGAGCAGTTCTTC.

The rearrangement joins TRBV11-2 to TRBJ1-2, with 9 bases lining up with TRBD1. CDR1 and CDR2 from the germline V gene are SGHAT and FQNNGV. The CDR3 has 17 residues. V shed 6 bases and J 5 bases; nucleotides not matched to a gene: 16. CDR3 sequence: CASRKPGQGPLGYGYTF. CDR3 bases: TGTGCCAGCAGAAAACCGGGACAGGGCCCCCTGGGTTATGGCTACACCTTC.

The chain is built from TRBV7-9 and TRBJ2-6; D uncertain. The CDR3 totals 16 residues. Trimming cost V 2 bases and J 3 bases, with 11 bases left between them. Per germline, CDR1 SEHNR and CDR2 FQNEAQ (reference sequence). In nucleotides, the CDR3 is TGTGCCAGCAGCTTAACCGATCTCGGTGGGGCCAACGTCCTGACTTTC. Encoded protein: CASSLTDLGGANVLTF.

This chain connects TRBV29-1 to TRBJ1-2, with TRBD1 as a possible D gene (6 bases). V lost 5 bases and J lost 5, with 15 bases in between. CDR1 is SQVTM, CDR2 ANQGSEA, per germline. This CDR3 spans 13 amino acids. CDR3 loop: CSVPGQGHYGYTF. Here the CDR3 DNA reads TGCAGCGTTCCAGGGCAGGGGCATTATGGCTACACCTTC.

The rearrangement joins TRBV11-2 to TRBJ1-5; D uncertain. Germline V gives CDR1 SGHAT, CDR2 FQNNGV. The CDR3 is made up of 15 amino acids. V was cut by 0 bases and J by 6 bases, with 12 bases left in between. Here the CDR3 reads CASSLDLGGGQPQHF. In DNA form, the CDR3 reads TGTGCCAGCAGCTTAGATCTCGGTGGTGGTCAGCCCCAGCATTTT.

This chain connects TRBV30 to TRBJ2-2; 8 nucleotides agree with TRBD1. The CDR3 extends over 16 amino acids. With V trimmed by 2 bases and J by 5 bases, 10 bases remained unmatched. Germline CDR1 is GTSNPN and CDR2 is SVGIG (reference sequence). The CDR3 loop reads CAWSRRARGQTGELFF. The CDR3 coding sequence is TGTGCCTGGAGTCGCCGGGCCAGGGGGCAAACCGGGGAGCTGTTTTTT.

This clone was counted a single time. The chain is built from TRBV28 and TRBJ2-2; perhaps TRBD1 as D (6 bases). CDR1 and CDR2 (germline): MDHEN, SYDVKM. Trimming pared 8 bases from V and 7 bases from J, leaving 14 bases between. The CDR3 has 13 residues. CDR3 sequence: CASASGAGGELFF. CDR3 nucleotide sequence: TGTGCCAGCGCATCAGGGGCGGGCGGGGAGCTGTTTTTT. Filled out from reference TRBV28 and TRBJ2-2, the complete variable domain reads DVKVTQSSRYLVKRTGEKVFLECVQDMDHENMFWYRQDPGLGLRLIYFSYDVKMKEKGDIPEGYSVSREKKERFSLILESASTNQTSMYLCASASGAGGELFFGEGSRLTVL.

The chain carries TRBV7-9 and TRBJ1-5; a weak D match, TRBD1 (5 bases). Germline V CDR1 and CDR2: SEHNR, FQNEAQ (reference sequence). The length of the CDR3 is 14 residues. The V end lost 0 bases, the J end lost 2 bases, and 5 bases lay between the germline ends. The CDR3 region has the DNA TGTGCCAGCAGCTTAGCAGGGGGCAATCAGCCCCAGCATTTT. It yields the protein CASSLAGGNQPQHF.

The chain is built from TRBV5-1 and TRBJ1-1; 10 bases match TRBD1. Germline V CDR1 and CDR2: SGHRS, YFSETQ. V shed 4 bases, J shed 3 bases, and the junction held 9 bases outside the gene matches. The CDR3 runs to 16 residues. CDR3: CASSPGQGEGYTEAFF. DNA for the CDR3: TGCGCCAGCAGCCCAGGACAGGGGGAAGGTTACACTGAAGCTTTCTTT. Complete variable domain (other parts from reference TRBV5-1 and TRBJ1-1): KAGVTQTPRYLIKTRGQQVTLSCSPISGHRSVSWYQQTPGQGLQFLFEYFSETQRNKGNFPGRFSGRQFSNSRSEMNVSTLELGDSALYLCASSPGQGEGYTEAFFGQGTRLTVV.

The V call is TRBV19, the J call TRBJ1-3; D unresolved. Per the germline V gene, CDR1 is LNHDA and CDR2 is SQIVND (reference sequence). Between the trimmed V and J ends, which lost 6 bases and 0 bases, there was a span of 12 bases. This CDR3 is 15 amino acids long. CDR3 coding DNA: TGTGCCAGTAGGGGAGGCCTGATCTCTGGAAACACCATATATTTT. Its translation is CASRGGLISGNTIYF.